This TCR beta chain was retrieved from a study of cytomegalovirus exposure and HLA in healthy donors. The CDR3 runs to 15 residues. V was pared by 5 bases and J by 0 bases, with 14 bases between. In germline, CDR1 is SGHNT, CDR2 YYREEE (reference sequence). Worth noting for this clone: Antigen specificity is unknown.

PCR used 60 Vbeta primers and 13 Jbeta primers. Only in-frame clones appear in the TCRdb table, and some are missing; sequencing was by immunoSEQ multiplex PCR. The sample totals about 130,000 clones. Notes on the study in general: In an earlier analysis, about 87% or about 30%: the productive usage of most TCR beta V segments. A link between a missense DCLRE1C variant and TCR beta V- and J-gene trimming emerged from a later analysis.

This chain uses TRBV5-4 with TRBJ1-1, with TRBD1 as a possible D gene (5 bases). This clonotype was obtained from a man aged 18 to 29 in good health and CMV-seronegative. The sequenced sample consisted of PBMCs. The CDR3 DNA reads TGTGCCAGCAGTTGGACGACAGATATGAACACTGAAGCTTTCTTT. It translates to CASSWTTDMNTEAFF.